The T cell receptor (beta chain) described here comes from a study of Tregs in tolerant kidney transplant recipients (dated by TCRdb to between 2018 and 2021). In terms of the full investigation: TCRbeta sequencing was used in the study to identify donor-specific regulatory T cells before combined kidney and bone marrow transplantation, and the identified cells were then tracked after transplant.

A remark on this clone: Its cognate antigen has yet to be identified. No quality values exist for individual bases; no much larger clone is one base distant.

Genomic DNA was extracted from sorted cells with the QIAGEN DNeasy Blood and Tissue Kit for TCRbeta CDR3 sequencing. High-throughput TCRbeta CDR3 sequencing, which included PCR amplification with bias correction and internal controls, was done commercially through immunoSEQ. The original methods were these. A unique productive TCRbeta sequence was defined by the CDR3 nucleotide sequence when primers matched, and otherwise by the CDR3 amino acid sequence together with the Vbeta and Jbeta genes. As a correction for sorting error, sequences shared between sorted populations at a frequency ratio of 2:1 or less were discarded, and the remaining shared sequences were assigned to the higher population. A sequence counted as donor-reactive if, in CFSE-low cells, the sequence had a frequency of at least 0.01% and was expanded at least 5-fold compared with unstimulated cells. Jensen-Shannon divergence, calculated on the top 100 TCRbeta sequences ranked by frequency, was used to quantify repertoire divergence. For samples with multiple sequencing runs, sorting error was corrected in each run separately before the runs were combined. TCRdb retrieved this table from immuneACCESS and kept in-frame rearrangements only. Not all clones are present; in checked studies, unresolved V genes account for under half, and no reason is known for the remainder. V and J calls and clone size are as listed in that table; D and trimming were resolved from the DNA. The sample table lists around 64,000 clones, approximately 89% of them with a count of one. The ten largest clones take up 3.8% of the sample.

The germline V end is reduced by 3 bases and the J end by 7 bases; junction bases left unmatched: 8. The CDR3, from cysteine to phenylalanine, totals 16 residues. Of all the DNA, just the CDR3 is kept, 48 bases in frame from base 1. Per the germline V gene, MDHEN is the CDR1 and SYDVKM is the CDR2. What this sample's time point label stands for: 6 months after combined kidney and bone marrow transplant. Transplants used related donors with nonmyeloablative bone marrow transplantation; mixed chimerism was transient in the human trials. Thawed PBMCs were FACS-sorted into unstimulated Tregs (CD4+CD25+CD127-), CD4+ non-Tregs (CD4+CD25-), CD4 cells and CD8 cells. The patients were 4 recipients of combined kidney and bone marrow transplants from the ITN036ST trial, and samples were available only for these trial subjects. Healthy control blood was separated into PBMCs by Ficoll density gradient and cryopreserved, and patient PBMCs were collected both before and after transplant.

Paper-wide results and their limitations: The study was constrained by small patient numbers, and validation of the findings is required in larger populations and under other immunosuppression protocols. For some patients the PCR primers changed over time, which made it impossible to compare the samples from those patients at the nucleotide level. Biological reproducibility was not examined directly, but technical replication error appeared to be minimal. The most biologically relevant and donor-specific TCRbeta repertoire appeared to be identified by expanding Tregs with activated donor B cells. Donor-specific Treg expansion was found to exceed global Treg expansion in tolerant patients, suggesting antigen-driven rather than nonspecific expansion.

The starting material was CD4+ T cells from blood (PBMCs), obtained 6 months after the transplant. This sequence originates from a human patient who received a combined kidney and bone marrow transplant. After a transplant, the donor of the graft may account for some T cells. Recombination connected TRBV28 to TRBJ1-4; 10 central bases correspond to TRBD1. The bases read TGTGCCAGCAGTTTGGCCGAGACAGGGGGCGGTGAAAAACTGTTTTTT. Translation gives CASSLAETGGGEKLFF.